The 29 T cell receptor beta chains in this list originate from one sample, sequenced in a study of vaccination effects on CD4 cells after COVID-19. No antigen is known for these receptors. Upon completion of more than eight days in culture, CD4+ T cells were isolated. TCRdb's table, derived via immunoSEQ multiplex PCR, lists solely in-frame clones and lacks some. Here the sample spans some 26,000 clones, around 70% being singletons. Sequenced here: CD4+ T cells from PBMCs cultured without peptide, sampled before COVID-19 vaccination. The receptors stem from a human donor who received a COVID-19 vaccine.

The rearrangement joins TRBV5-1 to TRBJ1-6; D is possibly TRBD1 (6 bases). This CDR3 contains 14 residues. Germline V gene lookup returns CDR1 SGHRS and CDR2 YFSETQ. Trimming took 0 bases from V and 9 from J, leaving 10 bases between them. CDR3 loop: CASSLGEGGSPLHF. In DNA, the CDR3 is TGCGCCAGCAGCTTGGGTGAGGGGGGTTCACCCCTCCACTTT.

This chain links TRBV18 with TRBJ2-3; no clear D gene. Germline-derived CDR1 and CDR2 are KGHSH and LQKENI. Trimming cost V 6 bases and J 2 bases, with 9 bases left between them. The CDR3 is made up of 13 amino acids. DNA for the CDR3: TGTGCCAGCTCCCCAGAGCTCACAGATACGCAGTATTTT. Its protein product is CASSPELTDTQYF.

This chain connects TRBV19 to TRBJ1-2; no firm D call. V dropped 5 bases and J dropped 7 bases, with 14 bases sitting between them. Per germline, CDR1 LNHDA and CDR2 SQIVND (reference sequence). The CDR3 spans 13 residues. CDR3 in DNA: TGTGCCAGTAGTCTCCGGTCCTCTGGTGGCTACACCTTC. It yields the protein CASSLRSSGGYTF.

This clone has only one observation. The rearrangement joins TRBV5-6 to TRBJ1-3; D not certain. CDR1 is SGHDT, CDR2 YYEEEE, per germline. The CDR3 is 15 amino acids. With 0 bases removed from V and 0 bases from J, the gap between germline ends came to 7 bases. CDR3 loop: CASSLGPFSGNTIYF. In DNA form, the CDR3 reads TGTGCCAGCAGCTTGGGTCCATTCTCTGGAAACACCATATATTTT.

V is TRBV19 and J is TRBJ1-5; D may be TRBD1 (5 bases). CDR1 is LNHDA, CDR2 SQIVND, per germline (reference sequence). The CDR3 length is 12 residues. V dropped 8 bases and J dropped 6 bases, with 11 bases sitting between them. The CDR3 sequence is CASGEGSQPQHF. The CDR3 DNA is TGTGCCAGTGGAGAGGGGAGTCAGCCCCAGCATTTT.

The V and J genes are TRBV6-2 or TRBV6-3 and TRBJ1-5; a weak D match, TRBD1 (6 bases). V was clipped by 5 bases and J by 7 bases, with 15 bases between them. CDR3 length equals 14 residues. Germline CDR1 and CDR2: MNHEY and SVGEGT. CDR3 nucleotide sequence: TGTGCCAGCAGTCAGTCCGGGACAACCCAGCCCCAGCATTTT. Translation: CASSQSGTTQPQHF.

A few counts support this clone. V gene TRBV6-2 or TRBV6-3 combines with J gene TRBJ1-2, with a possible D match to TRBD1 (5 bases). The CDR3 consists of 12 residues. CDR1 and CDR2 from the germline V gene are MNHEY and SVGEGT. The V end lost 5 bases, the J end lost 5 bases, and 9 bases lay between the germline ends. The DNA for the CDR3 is TGTGCCAGCAGTCCAGGGCAGTATGGCTACACCTTC. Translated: CASSPGQYGYTF.

CDR3 protein: CASNRGANDIQYF. In nucleotides, the CDR3 is TGTGCCAGCAATCGAGGGGCAAATGACATTCAGTACTTC. The chain has TRBV7-9 and TRBJ2-4, with D perhaps assigned TRBD1 or TRBD2 (5 bases each). Germline V CDR1 and CDR2: SEHNR, FQNEAQ (reference sequence). V was pared by 7 bases and J by 8 bases, with 15 bases between. The CDR3 runs to 13 residues.

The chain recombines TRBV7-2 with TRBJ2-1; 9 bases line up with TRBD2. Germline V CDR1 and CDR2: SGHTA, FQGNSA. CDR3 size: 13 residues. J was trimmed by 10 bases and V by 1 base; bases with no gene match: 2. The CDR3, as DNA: TGTGCCAGCAGCTTAGGGACTAGCGCGGAGCAGTTCTTC. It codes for CASSLGTSAEQFF.

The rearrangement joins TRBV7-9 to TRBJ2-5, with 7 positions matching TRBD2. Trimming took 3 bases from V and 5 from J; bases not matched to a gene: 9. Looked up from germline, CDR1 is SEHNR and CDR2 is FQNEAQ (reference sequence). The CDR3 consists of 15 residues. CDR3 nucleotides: TGTGCCAGCAGCTTGGCTAGCGGCATTTCGGAGACCCAGTACTTC. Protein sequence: CASSLASGISETQYF.

The CDR3 sequence is CASSPFSQGPNEKLFF. The CDR3 DNA reads as TGTGCCAGCAGCCCGTTTAGTCAGGGACCTAATGAAAAACTGTTTTTT. V gene TRBV14 combines with J gene TRBJ1-4; TRBD1 is a possible D gene (5 bases). Trimming pared 4 bases from V and 3 bases from J, leaving 15 bases between. CDR3 size: 16 residues. In germline, CDR1 is SGHDN, CDR2 FVKESK.

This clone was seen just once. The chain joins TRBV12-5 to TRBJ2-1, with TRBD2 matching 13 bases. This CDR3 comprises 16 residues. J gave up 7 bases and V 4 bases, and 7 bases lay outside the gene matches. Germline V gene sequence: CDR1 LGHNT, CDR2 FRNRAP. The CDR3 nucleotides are TGTGCTAGTGGTTGGGGACTAGCGGGGACCACAAATGAGCAGTTCTTC. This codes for CASGWGLAGTTNEQFF.

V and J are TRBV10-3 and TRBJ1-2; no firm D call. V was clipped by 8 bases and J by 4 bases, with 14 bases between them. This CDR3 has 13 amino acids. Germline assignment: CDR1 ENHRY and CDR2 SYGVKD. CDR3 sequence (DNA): TGTGCCATCTCCGACCCGGGCTTCTATGGCTACACCTTC. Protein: CAISDPGFYGYTF.

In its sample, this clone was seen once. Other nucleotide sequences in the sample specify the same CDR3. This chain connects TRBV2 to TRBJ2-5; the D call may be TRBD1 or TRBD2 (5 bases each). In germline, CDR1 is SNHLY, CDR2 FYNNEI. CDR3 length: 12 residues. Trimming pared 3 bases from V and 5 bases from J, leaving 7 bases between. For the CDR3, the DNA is TGTGCCAGCAGTGAGGGACGCGAGACCCAGTACTTC. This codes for CASSEGRETQYF.

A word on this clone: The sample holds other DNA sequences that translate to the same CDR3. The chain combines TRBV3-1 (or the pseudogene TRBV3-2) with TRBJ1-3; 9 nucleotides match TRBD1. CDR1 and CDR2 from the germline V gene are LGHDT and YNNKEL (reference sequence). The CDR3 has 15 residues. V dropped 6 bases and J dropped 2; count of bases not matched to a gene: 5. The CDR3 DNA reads TGTGCCAGCAGTCAAACAGGGGGCCCTGGAAACACCATATATTTT. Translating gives CASSQTGGPGNTIYF.

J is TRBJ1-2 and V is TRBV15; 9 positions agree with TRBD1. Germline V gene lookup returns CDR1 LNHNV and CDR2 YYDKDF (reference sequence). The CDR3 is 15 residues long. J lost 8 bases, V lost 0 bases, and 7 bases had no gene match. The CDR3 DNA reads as TGTGCCACCAGCAGAGACCGGACAGGGGCAGGGGGCTACACCTTC. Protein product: CATSRDRTGAGGYTF.

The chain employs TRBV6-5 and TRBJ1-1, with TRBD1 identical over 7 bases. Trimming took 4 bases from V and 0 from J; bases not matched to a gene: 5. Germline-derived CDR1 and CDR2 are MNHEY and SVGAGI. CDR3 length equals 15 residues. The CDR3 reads CASSSGQFMNTEAFF. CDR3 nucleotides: TGTGCCAGCAGTTCGGGACAGTTCATGAACACTGAAGCTTTCTTT.

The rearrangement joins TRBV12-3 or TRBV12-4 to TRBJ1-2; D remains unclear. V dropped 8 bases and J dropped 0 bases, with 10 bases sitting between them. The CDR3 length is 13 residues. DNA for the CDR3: TGTGCCAGCCGAACGGAAGCTAACTATGGCTACACCTTC. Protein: CASRTEANYGYTF.

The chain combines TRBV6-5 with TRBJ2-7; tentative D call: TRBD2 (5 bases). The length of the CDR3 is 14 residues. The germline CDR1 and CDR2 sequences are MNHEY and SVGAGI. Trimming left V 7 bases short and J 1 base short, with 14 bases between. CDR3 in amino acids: CASTKARGSYEQYF. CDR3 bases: TGTGCCAGCACGAAGGCGAGAGGGTCCTACGAGCAGTACTTC.

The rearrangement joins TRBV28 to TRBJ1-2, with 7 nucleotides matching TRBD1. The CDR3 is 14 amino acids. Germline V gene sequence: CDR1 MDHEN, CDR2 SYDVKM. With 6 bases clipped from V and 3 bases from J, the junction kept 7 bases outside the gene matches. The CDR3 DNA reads TGTGCCAGCAGCCCCGCCGGGACAGACTATGGCTACACCTTC. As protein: CASSPAGTDYGYTF.

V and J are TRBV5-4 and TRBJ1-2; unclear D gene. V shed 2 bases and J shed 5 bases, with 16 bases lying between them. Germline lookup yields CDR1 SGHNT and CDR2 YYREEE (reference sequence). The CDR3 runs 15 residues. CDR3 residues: CASSFSMTPGYGYTF. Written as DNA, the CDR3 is TGTGCCAGCAGCTTTTCAATGACACCCGGATATGGCTACACCTTC.

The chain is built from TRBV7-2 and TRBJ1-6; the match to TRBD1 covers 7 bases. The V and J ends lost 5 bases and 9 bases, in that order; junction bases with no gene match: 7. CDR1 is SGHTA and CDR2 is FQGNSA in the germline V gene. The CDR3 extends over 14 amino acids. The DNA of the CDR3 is TGTGCCAGCAGCCAACGCCCAGGGGGTTCACCCCTCCACTTT. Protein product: CASSQRPGGSPLHF.

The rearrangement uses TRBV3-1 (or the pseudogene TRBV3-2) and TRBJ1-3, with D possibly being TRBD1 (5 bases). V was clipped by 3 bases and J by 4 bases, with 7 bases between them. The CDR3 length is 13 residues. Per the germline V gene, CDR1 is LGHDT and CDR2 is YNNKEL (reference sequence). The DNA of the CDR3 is TGTGCCAGCAGCCAGGGGCTAGGAAACACCATATATTTT. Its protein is CASSQGLGNTIYF.

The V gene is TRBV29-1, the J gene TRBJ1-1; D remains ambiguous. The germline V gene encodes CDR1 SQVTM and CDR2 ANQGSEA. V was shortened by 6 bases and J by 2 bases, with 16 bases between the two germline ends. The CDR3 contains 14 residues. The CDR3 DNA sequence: TGCAGCGTAGGCATGGGAACATCAAACACTGAAGCTTTCTTT. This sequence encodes CSVGMGTSNTEAFF.

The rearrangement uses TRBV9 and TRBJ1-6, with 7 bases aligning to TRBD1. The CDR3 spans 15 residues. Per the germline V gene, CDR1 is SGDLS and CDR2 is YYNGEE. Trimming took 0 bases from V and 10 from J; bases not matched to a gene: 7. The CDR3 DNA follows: TGTGCCAGCAGCGTAGGTGGGGACAGTAAATCACCCCTCCACTTT. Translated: CASSVGGDSKSPLHF.

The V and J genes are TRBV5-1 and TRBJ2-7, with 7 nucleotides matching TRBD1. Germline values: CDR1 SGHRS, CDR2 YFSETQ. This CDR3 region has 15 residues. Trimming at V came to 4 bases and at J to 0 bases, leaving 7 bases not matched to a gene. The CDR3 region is CASSLGTASSYEQYF. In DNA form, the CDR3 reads TGCGCCAGCAGCCTAGGGACAGCGAGCTCCTACGAGCAGTACTTC.

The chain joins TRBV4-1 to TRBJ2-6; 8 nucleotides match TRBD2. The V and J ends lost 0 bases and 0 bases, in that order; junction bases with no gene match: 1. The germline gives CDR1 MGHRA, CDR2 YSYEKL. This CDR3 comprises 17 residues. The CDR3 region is CASSQELAASGANVLTF. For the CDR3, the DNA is TGCGCCAGCAGCCAAGAACTAGCGGCCTCTGGGGCCAACGTCCTGACTTTC.

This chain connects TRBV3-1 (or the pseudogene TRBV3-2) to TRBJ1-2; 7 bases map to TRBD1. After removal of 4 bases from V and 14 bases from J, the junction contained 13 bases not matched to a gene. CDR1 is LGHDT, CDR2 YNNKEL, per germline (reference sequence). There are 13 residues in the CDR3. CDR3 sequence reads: CASSPRDSRPLTF. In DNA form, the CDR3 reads TGTGCCAGCAGCCCCCGGGACAGCCGGCCCCTTACCTTC.

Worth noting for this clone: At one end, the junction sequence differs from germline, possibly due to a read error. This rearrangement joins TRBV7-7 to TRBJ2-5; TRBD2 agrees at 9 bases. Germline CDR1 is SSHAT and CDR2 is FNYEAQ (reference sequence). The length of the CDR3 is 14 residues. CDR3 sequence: CASSPTSGRVTQYF. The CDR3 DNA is TGTGCTAGCAGCCCTACTAGCGGGCGGGTGACCCAGTACTTC.